A selection of T cell receptor beta chains follows, all from one sample in a study of CD8 T cells in ankylosing spondylitis. TCRdb fed the 5' RACE reads into MiXCR, producing one record per CDR3 protein. The table records around 770,000 distinct CDR3 sequences, around 20% of them present only once. The source material was blood, either unsorted or a sorted T cell fraction (not recorded which). The receptors come from a male donor with ankylosing spondylitis. Both conserved end residues are part of each CDR3. D genes are given only for firm matches. Size values are once, few and many counts, or a class for expanded clones, and some rows have none.

V: TRBV27; D: TRBD1; J: TRBJ2-1; length: 16; size: .; DNA: TGTGCCAGCAGTTTTGGGACAGGGGGTATGGGTGTTGAGCAGTTCTTC; CDR3: CASSFGTGGMGVEQFF
V: TRBV9; D: TRBD1; J: TRBJ1-2; length: 15; size: few; DNA: TGTGCCAGCAGCGCCAAAACAGGGGGCTCTCGTGGCTACACCTTC; CDR3: CASSAKTGGSRGYTF
V: TRBV11-2; D: .; J: TRBJ2-1; length: 16; size: .; DNA: TGTGCCAGCAGCTTAGGGTACGGGACTCAATACAATGAGCAGTTCTTC; CDR3: CASSLGYGTQYNEQFF
V: TRBV4-2; D: .; J: TRBJ2-5; length: 17; size: .; DNA: TGTGCCAGCAGCCAAGGGGGGATCGGGAGTGGATGGGAGACCCAGTACTTC; CDR3: CASSQGGIGSGWETQYF
V: TRBV9; D: .; J: TRBJ1-4; length: 17; size: few; DNA: TGTGCCAGCAGCGTTGGCCCCTTGGACGGACTAAATGAAAAACTGTTTTTT; CDR3: CASSVGPLDGLNEKLFF
V: TRBV5-1; D: TRBD2; J: TRBJ2-1; length: 16; size: .; DNA: TGCGCCAGCAGCTTGGGCACTAGCGGGCCTTACAATGAGCAGTTCTTC; CDR3: CASSLGTSGPYNEQFF
V: TRBV5-1; D: TRBD2; J: TRBJ2-2; length: 18; size: .; DNA: TGCGCCAGCGGAGGAACTAGCGGGAGAGGGATCGGGGCCGGGGAGCTGTTTTTT; CDR3: CASGGTSGRGIGAGELFF
V: TRBV4-1; D: .; J: TRBJ1-2; length: 16; size: few; DNA: TGCGCCAGCAGCCAAGTCCCCGGGACACTGAACTATGGCTACACCTTC; CDR3: CASSQVPGTLNYGYTF
V: TRBV3-1; D: .; J: TRBJ2-1; length: 14; size: many; DNA: TGTGCCAGCAGCCAAGGAGGGCCGTACAATGAGCAGTTCTTC; CDR3: CASSQGGPYNEQFF
V: TRBV5-1; D: .; J: TRBJ2-1; length: 14; size: many; DNA: TGTGCCAGCAGTTTAGGTACTTCCTACAATGAGCAGTTCTTC; CDR3: CASSLGTSYNEQFF
V: TRBV5-6; D: .; J: TRBJ2-7; length: 14; size: many; DNA: TGTGCCAGCAGCCCGCCAGGGTACCGGGGCGAGCAGTACTTC; CDR3: CASSPPGYRGEQYF
V: TRBV29-1; D: .; J: TRBJ2-1; length: 10; size: .; DNA: TGCAGCGTTAGGTACAATGAGCAGTTCTTC; CDR3: CSVRYNEQFF
V: TRBV5-1; D: TRBD2; J: TRBJ2-1; length: 13; size: .; DNA: TGCGCCAGCGCGCTAGCGGGAGCCCTTGAGCAGTTCTTC; CDR3: CASALAGALEQFF
V: TRBV12-3/TRBV12-4; D: TRBD1; J: TRBJ2-2; length: 15; size: .; DNA: TGTGCCAGCAGTCATCGACAGGGATTCACCGGGGAGCTGTTTTTT; CDR3: CASSHRQGFTGELFF
V: TRBV19; D: TRBD2; J: TRBJ2-1; length: 17; size: few; DNA: TGTGCCAGTAGTGAGGACGCTAGCGGGAGTGGTTACAATGAGCAGTTCTTC; CDR3: CASSEDASGSGYNEQFF
V: TRBV20-1; D: .; J: TRBJ1-5; length: 14; size: few; DNA: TGCAGTGCTCTCGTGGACAACCTCAATCAGCCCCAGCATTTT; CDR3: CSALVDNLNQPQHF
V: TRBV9; D: TRBD2; J: TRBJ2-3; length: 14; size: few; DNA: TGTGCCAGCAGCGTAGGGGAGGGGACAGATACGCAGTATTTT; CDR3: CASSVGEGTDTQYF
V: TRBV15; D: .; J: TRBJ1-2; length: 15; size: few; DNA: TGTGCCACCAGCAGAGACGGCGGAACTAACTATGGCTACACCTTC; CDR3: CATSRDGGTNYGYTF
V: TRBV2; D: .; J: TRBJ2-5; length: 10; size: .; DNA: TGTGCCAGCAGTGAAGCGCTCCAGTACTTC; CDR3: CASSEALQYF
V: TRBV29-1; D: TRBD2; J: TRBJ2-1; length: 15; size: few; DNA: TGCAGCGTGTCCGGGACTAGCGGGAGTTGGAATGAGCAGTTCTTC; CDR3: CSVSGTSGSWNEQFF
V: TRBV12-3/TRBV12-4; D: TRBD1; J: TRBJ1-1; length: 18; size: .; DNA: TGTGCCAGCAGTTTAACCCCTCACGACAGGGGGAAAAACACTGAAGCTTTCTTT; CDR3: CASSLTPHDRGKNTEAFF
V: TRBV12-3/TRBV12-4; D: TRBD1; J: TRBJ2-7; length: 14; size: once; DNA: TGTGCCAGCAGCCCGGGACAGACGGGAATTGAGCAGTACTTC; CDR3: CASSPGQTGIEQYF
V: TRBV6-6; D: .; J: TRBJ2-7; length: 11; size: .; DNA: TGTGCCAGCAGTTACGGCCGAGAGCAGTACTTC; CDR3: CASSYGREQYF
V: TRBV20-1; D: TRBD1; J: TRBJ2-3; length: 14; size: .; DNA: TGCAGTGCCACAGGACAGGTTAGCACAGATACGCAGTATTTT; CDR3: CSATGQVSTDTQYF
V: TRBV3-1; D: .; J: TRBJ1-2; length: 16; size: .; DNA: TGTGCCAGCAGCCCGGGCCGGGCGCCGAGAGTGGGGGGCTACACCTTC; CDR3: CASSPGRAPRVGGYTF
V: TRBV9; D: .; J: TRBJ2-6; length: 16; size: few; DNA: TGTGCCAGCAGCGTTCGGAGTAGCTCTGGGGCCAACGTCCTGACTTTC; CDR3: CASSVRSSSGANVLTF
V: TRBV20-1; D: .; J: TRBJ1-5; length: 18; size: few; DNA: TGCAGTGCTAGACCGCGACAGGTCGGGAAGACTAGCAATCAGCCCCAGCATTTT; CDR3: CSARPRQVGKTSNQPQHF
V: TRBV11-1; D: TRBD2; J: TRBJ2-3; length: 19; size: few; DNA: TGTGCCAGCAGCTTTGGACTAGCGAGAATAACGTTGAACACAGATACGCAGTATTTT; CDR3: CASSFGLARITLNTDTQYF
V: TRBV12-3/TRBV12-4; D: TRBD1; J: TRBJ1-4; length: 18; size: few; DNA: TGTGCCAGCAGTTCCTTGAACGACAGGGGGCACTCTAATGAAAAACTGTTTTTT; CDR3: CASSSLNDRGHSNEKLFF
V: TRBV5-1; D: TRBD2; J: TRBJ2-3; length: 18; size: .; DNA: TGCGCCAGCAGCTTGGGACTAGCTTCCACCCTTAGCACAGATACGCAGTATTTT; CDR3: CASSLGLASTLSTDTQYF
V: TRBV7-9; D: TRBD2; J: TRBJ2-3; length: 17; size: .; DNA: TGTGCCAGCAGCTTTCGGACTAGCGGGGTGTCAGGTGGTACGCAGTATTTT; CDR3: CASSFRTSGVSGGTQYF
V: TRBV30; D: .; J: TRBJ1-1; length: 15; size: few; DNA: TGTGCCTGGAGGGGCTTGGGACCCCGGGGCACTGAAGCTTTCTTT; CDR3: CAWRGLGPRGTEAFF
V: TRBV2; D: .; J: TRBJ1-2; length: 12; size: .; DNA: TGTGCCAGCAGTGGCCCCAGCGGGAGCTACACCTTC; CDR3: CASSGPSGSYTF
V: TRBV2; D: .; J: TRBJ2-1; length: 15; size: .; DNA: TGTGCCAGCAGTCCGACAGTCCTCTCCTACAATGAGCAGTTCTTC; CDR3: CASSPTVLSYNEQFF
V: TRBV27; D: TRBD1; J: TRBJ2-7; length: 15; size: few; DNA: TGTGCCAGCAGTTTTTCGTTCGGACAGGGCGCCGAGCAGTACTTC; CDR3: CASSFSFGQGAEQYF
V: TRBV4-1; D: TRBD2; J: TRBJ2-2; length: 15; size: .; DNA: TGCGCCAGCAATTTGGGACTAGTGACGGCCGGGGAGCTGTTTTTT; CDR3: CASNLGLVTAGELFF
V: TRBV18; D: .; J: TRBJ1-2; length: 14; size: .; DNA: TGTGCCAGCTCACCACCTGGGGACCGACATGGCTACACCTTC; CDR3: CASSPPGDRHGYTF
V: TRBV12-3/TRBV12-4; D: .; J: TRBJ1-1; length: 12; size: .; DNA: TGTGCCAGCAGGGCTGGCGGGTATGAAGCTTTCTTT; CDR3: CASRAGGYEAFF
V: TRBV5-1; D: .; J: TRBJ2-4; length: 13; size: .; DNA: TGCGCCAGCAGCTTCGGGGAATCCAACATTCAGTACTTC; CDR3: CASSFGESNIQYF
V: TRBV3-1; D: .; J: TRBJ2-7; length: 12; size: few; DNA: TGTGCCAGCAGCCAAGGTCTGTGGGAGCAGTACTTC; CDR3: CASSQGLWEQYF